This T cell receptor (beta chain) was identified during a study of monozygotic twins with inflammatory bowel disease. Study-wide points: Immunosuppressive treatment differences may have increased patient repertoire variability. Patients with IBD had less TCRbeta diversity (inverse Simpson) than their healthy co-twins.

Of note for this clonotype: Its specificity is not known.

The CDR3 totals 14 residues. In germline, CDR1 is MNHEY, CDR2 SMNVEV (reference sequence). Total RNA amounting to 3,000 to 3,500 ng went into each TCR library. With eight separate reactions per sample, the authors made cDNA. With the 5' RACE reads reprocessed, TCRdb shows one record per CDR3 protein and no DNA. The table for this sample gives about 350,000 distinct CDR3 sequences. Sequencing was performed on blood. The J gene is TRBJ1-2, the V gene TRBV27. This clonotype was sampled from a human donor with ulcerative colitis or Crohn's disease, or a healthy co-twin of an affected twin (not recorded which). CDR3 protein: CASSLGLGNYGYTF.